This T cell receptor (beta chain) was retrieved from a study of molecular identifiers for immune sequencing clone quantification. Each CDR3 protein is one row after TCRdb ran MiXCR on the PCR reads. The repertoire holds approximately 670,000 distinct CDR3 sequences, 20% seen once, with around 0.86% in the top ten. This clonotype was observed many times. No antigen is known for it. The V gene lost 3 bases and the J gene lost 5 bases, with 10 bases spanning the gap. The CDR3 extends over 13 amino acids. Per germline, CDR1 MDHEN and CDR2 SYDVKM. Study observations and caveats: Over 99% of effector molecules, yet under 1% of naive-cell molecules, were held by clones above 20 RNA copies.

Naive CD8 T cells were sorted, and the gate applied was CD8+CD4-CCR7+CD45RA+. This clonotype was sampled from a human donor in good health. Some libraries in this study had Jurkat cell RNA spiked in. V and J are TRBV28 and TRBJ1-1; perhaps TRBD1 as D (5 bases). The sequenced sample was naive CD8+ T cells from blood, with Jurkat cell RNA spiked in. Subset reported: FACS-sorted CD8+CD4-CCR7+CD45RA+ naive T cells. The CDR3, as DNA: TGTGCCAGCAGTTTGGGGCCAAGGACTGAAGCTTTCTTT. Translation: CASSLGPRTEAFF.